The clone carrying this T cell receptor beta chain was seen a few times. The data were obtained in a study of blood T cell repertoires in COVID-19. About the study: Samples came from the United States, Italy and Spain, spanning acute and convalescent COVID-19.

V gave up 6 bases and J gave up 0 bases; unmatched junction bases: 4. Per the germline V gene, CDR1 is SNHLY and CDR2 is FYNNEI. CDR3 length: 14 residues. Produced via immunoSEQ multiplex PCR; TCRdb's table is partial and in-frame only. The sample lists about 100,000 clones, 88% occurring once. The chain recombines TRBV2 with TRBJ2-7; 8 bases are shared with TRBD1. This TCR came from a human donor in a cohort sampled during active COVID-19. The sample comprised peripheral blood. CDR3 DNA sequence: TGTGCCAGCAGAGGACAGGGCTTCTCCTACGAGCAGTACTTC. Amino acid sequence: CASRGQGFSYEQYF.